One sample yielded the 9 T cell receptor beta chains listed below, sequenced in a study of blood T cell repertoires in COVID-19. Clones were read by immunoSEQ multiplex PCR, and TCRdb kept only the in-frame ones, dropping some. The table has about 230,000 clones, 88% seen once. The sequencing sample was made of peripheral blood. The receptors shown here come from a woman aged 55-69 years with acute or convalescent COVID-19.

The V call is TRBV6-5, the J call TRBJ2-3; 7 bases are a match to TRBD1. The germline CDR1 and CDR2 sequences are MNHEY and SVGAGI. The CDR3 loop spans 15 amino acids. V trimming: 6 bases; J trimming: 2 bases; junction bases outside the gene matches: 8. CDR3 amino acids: CASRARGQYTDTQYF. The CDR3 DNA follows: TGTGCCAGCAGGGCTCGGGGACAGTACACAGATACGCAGTATTTT.

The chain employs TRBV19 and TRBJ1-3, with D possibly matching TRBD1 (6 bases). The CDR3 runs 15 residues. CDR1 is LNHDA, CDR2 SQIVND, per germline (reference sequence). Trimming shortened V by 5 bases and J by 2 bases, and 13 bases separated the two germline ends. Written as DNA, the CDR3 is TGTGCCAGTAGTCCGACAGGCCGGCCTGGAAACACCATATATTTT. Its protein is CASSPTGRPGNTIYF.

CDR3 loop: CASSGKGTVQETQYF. The CDR3 DNA follows: TGTGCCAGCAGCGGAAAGGGGACAGTTCAAGAGACCCAGTACTTC. The gene calls are TRBV7-2 and TRBJ2-5; 7 positions match TRBD1. Trimming cost V 5 bases and J 2 bases; bases outside gene matches: 8. This CDR3 has 15 amino acids. CDR1 is SGHTA, CDR2 FQGNSA, per germline. Filled out from reference TRBV7-2 and TRBJ2-5, the complete variable domain reads GAGVSQSPSNKVTEKGKDVELRCDPISGHTALYWYRQSLGQGLEFLIYFQGNSAPDKSGLPSDRFSAERTGGSVSTLTIQRTQQEDSAVYLCASSGKGTVQETQYFGPGTRLLVL.

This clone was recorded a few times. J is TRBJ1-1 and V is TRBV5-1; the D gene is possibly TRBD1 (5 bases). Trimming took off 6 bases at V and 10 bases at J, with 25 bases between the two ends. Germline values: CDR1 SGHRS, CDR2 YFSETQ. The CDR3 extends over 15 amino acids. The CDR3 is CASTASGTIMSVAFF. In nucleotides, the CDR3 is TGCGCCAGCACGGCCTCCGGGACTATAATGAGTGTAGCTTTCTTT.

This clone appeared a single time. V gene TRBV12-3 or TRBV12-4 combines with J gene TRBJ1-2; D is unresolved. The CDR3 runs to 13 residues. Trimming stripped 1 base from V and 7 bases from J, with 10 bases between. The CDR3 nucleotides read TGTGCCAGCAGTTTAGGCGTGAAACCTGGCTACACCTTC. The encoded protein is CASSLGVKPGYTF.

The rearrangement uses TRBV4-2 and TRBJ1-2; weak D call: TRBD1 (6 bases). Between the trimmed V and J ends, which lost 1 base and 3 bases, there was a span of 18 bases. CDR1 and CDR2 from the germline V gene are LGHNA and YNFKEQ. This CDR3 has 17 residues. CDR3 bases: TGTGCCAGCAGCCAAGGGGGGCTCCGTAGGCTAGACTATGGCTACACCTTC. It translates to CASSQGGLRRLDYGYTF.

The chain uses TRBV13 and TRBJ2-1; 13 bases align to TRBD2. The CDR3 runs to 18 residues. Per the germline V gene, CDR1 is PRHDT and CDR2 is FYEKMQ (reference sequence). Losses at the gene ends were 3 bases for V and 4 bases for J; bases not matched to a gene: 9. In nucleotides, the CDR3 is TGTGCCAGCAGCTTTTGGACTAGCGGGAGAGGCGAGTACAATGAGCAGTTCTTC. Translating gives CASSFWTSGRGEYNEQFF.

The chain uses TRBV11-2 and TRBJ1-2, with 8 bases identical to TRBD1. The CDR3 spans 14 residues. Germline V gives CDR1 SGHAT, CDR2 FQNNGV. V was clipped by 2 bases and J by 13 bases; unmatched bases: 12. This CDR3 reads CASSLSGGGGICTF. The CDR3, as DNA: TGTGCCAGCAGCTTATCAGGGGGCGGAGGGATCTGCACCTTC. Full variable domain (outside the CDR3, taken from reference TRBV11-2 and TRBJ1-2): EAGVAQSPRYKIIEKRQSVAFWCNPISGHATLYWYQQILGQGPKLLIQFQNNGVVDDSQLPKDRFSAERLKGVDSTLKIQPAKLEDSAVYLCASSLSGGGGICTFGSGTRLTVV.

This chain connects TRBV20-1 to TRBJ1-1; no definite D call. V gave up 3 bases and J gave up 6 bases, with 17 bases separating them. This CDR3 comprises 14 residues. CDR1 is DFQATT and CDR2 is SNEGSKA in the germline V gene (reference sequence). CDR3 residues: CSASSPQLGSEAFF. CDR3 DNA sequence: TGCAGTGCTAGTAGTCCGCAGTTGGGCTCTGAAGCTTTCTTT.